This TCR beta chain was obtained from a study of blood T cell repertoires in COVID-19. Turning to the study itself: Sites across the United States, Italy and Spain contributed samples from acute and convalescent COVID-19. The cDNA or gDNA used as material had been derived from T cells, B-cell-depleted T cells, or PBMCs.

The germline gives CDR1 MDHEN, CDR2 SYDVKM. Trimming took off 5 bases at V and 8 bases at J, with 17 bases between the two ends. The CDR3 has 14 amino acids. How the authors handled the data: Reference gene primers were amplified, and this amplification served to estimate nucleated cell counts. TCRdb keeps only in-frame clones here, not all; method: immunoSEQ multiplex PCR. That table is the source of V, J and clone size, and D and trimming were worked out from the DNA. Seen here are roughly 32,000 clones, about 92% observed once, and the top ten hold about 21%. The chain joins TRBV28 to TRBJ2-3, with D tentatively TRBD1 (5 bases). This TCR was sampled from a man at least 80 years old with acute or convalescent COVID-19. The source material was peripheral blood. CDR3 residues: CASSLIQGIRTQYF. The CDR3 DNA reads TGTGCCAGCAGTCTTATCCAGGGAATCCGTACGCAGTATTTT.